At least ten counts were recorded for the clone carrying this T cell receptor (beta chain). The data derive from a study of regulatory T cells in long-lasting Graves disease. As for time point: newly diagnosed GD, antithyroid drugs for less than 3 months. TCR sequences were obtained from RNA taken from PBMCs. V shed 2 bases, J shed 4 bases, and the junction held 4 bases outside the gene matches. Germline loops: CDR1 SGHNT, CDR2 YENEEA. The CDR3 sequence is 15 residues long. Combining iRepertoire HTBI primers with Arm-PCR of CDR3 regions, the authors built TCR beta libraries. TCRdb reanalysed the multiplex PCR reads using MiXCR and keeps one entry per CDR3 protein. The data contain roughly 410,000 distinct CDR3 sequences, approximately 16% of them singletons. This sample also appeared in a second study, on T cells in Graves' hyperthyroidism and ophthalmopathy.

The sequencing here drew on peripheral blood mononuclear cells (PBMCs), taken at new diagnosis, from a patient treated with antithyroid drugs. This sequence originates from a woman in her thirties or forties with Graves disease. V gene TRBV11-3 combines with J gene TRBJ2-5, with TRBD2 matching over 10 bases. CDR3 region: CASSLLAGVRETQYF. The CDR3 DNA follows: TGTGCCAGCAGCTTACTAGCGGGAGTCCGAGAGACCCAGTACTTC.